This TCR beta chain was recorded in a study of monozygotic twins with inflammatory bowel disease. This CDR3 contains 11 residues. The germline V gene encodes CDR1 SGHRS and CDR2 YFSETQ. TCRdb reprocessed the 5' RACE reads, with one entry per CDR3 protein and no DNA. The table lists tens of thousands of distinct CDR3 sequences. This receptor was identified in a human donor with ulcerative colitis or Crohn's disease, or a healthy co-twin of an affected twin (not recorded which). Material for sequencing was blood. The V call is TRBV5-1, the J call TRBJ2-5. This CDR3 is CASRKEETQYF. Variable domain in full (rest from reference TRBV5-1 and TRBJ2-5): KAGVTQTPRYLIKTRGQQVTLSCSPISGHRSVSWYQQTPGQGLQFLFEYFSETQRNKGNFPGRFSGRQFSNSRSEMNVSTLELGDSALYLCASRKEETQYFGPGTRLLVL.